The clone carrying this T cell receptor (beta chain) came up a few times. Trimming took 5 bases from V and 0 from J; bases not matched to a gene: 8. The CDR3 has 15 residues. From germline, CDR1 is SQVTM and CDR2 ANQGSEA. TCRdb reprocessed the RT-PCR reads with MiXCR, giving one entry per CDR3 protein. The table lists around 600,000 distinct CDR3 sequences, 11% of them singletons, with 9.5% to 11% in the top ten. This record belongs to a study of response to subunit inactivated influenza vaccine. These data are also associated with another study on T cells expressing NK-cell markers. That paper adds: TCR beta libraries carry UMIs added by 5'RACE template switching. According to the study, TCR beta repertoires originated from sorted CD3+CD56+NKG2C+, CD3+CD56+NKG2C- and CD3+CD56-NKG2C+ T cells. A few donors' CD3+CD56-NKG2C+ cells were dominated by the same clonotypes.

The receptor's source is a man aged 50 or older who received an inactivated influenza vaccine. This sample comprised PBMCs from blood, obtained on the day of vaccination. The rearrangement joins TRBV29-1 to TRBJ2-3, with 7 bases fitting TRBD2. This CDR3 is CSVREDSGSTDTQYF. CDR3 sequence (DNA): TGCAGCGTTAGGGAGGATAGCGGGAGCACAGATACGCAGTATTTT.